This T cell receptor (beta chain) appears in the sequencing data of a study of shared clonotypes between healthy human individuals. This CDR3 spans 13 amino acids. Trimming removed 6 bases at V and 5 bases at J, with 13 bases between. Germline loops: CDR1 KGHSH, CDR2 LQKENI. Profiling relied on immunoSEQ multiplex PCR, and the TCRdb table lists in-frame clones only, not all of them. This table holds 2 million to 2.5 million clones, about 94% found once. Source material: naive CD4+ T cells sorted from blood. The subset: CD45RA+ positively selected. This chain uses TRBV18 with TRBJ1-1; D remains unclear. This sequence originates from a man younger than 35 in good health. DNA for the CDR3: TGTGCCAGCTCTCCTTACCTGGCTACTGAAGCTTTCTTT. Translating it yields CASSPYLATEAFF.